This TCR beta chain was sequenced for a study of blood T cell repertoires in COVID-19. Study-level background: Spain, Italy and the United States supplied samples that represented acute and convalescent COVID-19. T cells, B-cell-depleted T cells, or PBMCs provided the cDNA or gDNA that served as material.

Per the original data handling: Reference gene primers were amplified, and this amplification served to estimate nucleated cell counts. Repertoires were generated with immunoSEQ multiplex PCR, while TCRdb's copy carries only in-frame clones and drops some. The V and J calls and clone size come from that table; D and trimming were worked out from the DNA. The data hold 50,000 to 70,000 clones, with roughly 85% observed a single time. The V gene's germline CDR1 is SGHKS and CDR2 YYEKEE (reference sequence). V dropped 4 bases and J dropped 3 bases, with 10 bases sitting between them. The CDR3 runs 13 residues.

The chain links TRBV5-5 to TRBJ2-5, with D maybe TRBD1 (7 bases). The receptor was isolated from a man in his 60s with acute or convalescent COVID-19. The sample taken for sequencing was peripheral blood. DNA for the CDR3: TGTGCCAGCAGCGCGGGGACAGAAGAGACCCAGTACTTC. It codes for CASSAGTEETQYF. Variable domain in full (rest from reference TRBV5-5 and TRBJ2-5): DAGVTQSPTHLIKTRGQQVTLRCSPISGHKSVSWYQQVLGQGPQFIFQYYEKEERGRGNFPDRFSARQFPNYSSELNVNALLLGDSALYLCASSAGTEETQYFGPGTRLLVL.